This paragraph covers one T cell receptor (beta chain) sequence. Its antigen is not identified. Naivety among CD8 cells was defined by CD45RO negativity and positive CCR7 selection, thereby excluding terminally differentiated effector memory CD45RA+ cells. Healthy adults negative for HIV, lacking recent acute infections or vaccinations, served as donors. The CDR3 is 18 amino acids. Deletions cut 3 bases from V and 9 bases from J, with 28 bases between. Germline CDR1 is PRHDT and CDR2 is FYEKMQ (reference sequence). Sequencing used immunoSEQ multiplex PCR; TCRdb keeps in-frame clones, though not all of them. The sample contains some 2 million clones, roughly 95% of which appear only once. This sample was taken from a study of shared clonotypes between healthy human individuals. Study-wide background: Each donor contributed plates that comprised three CD4 naive, three CD4 memory, two CD8 naive and one CD8 memory. General study points: All-four-donor shared clonotypes had higher generation probabilities than non-shared clonotypes did. Investigators collected only blood, and repertoires in tissues likely differ.

V and J are TRBV13 and TRBJ2-3, with TRBD1 as a possible D gene (6 bases). The sample comprised naive CD8+ T cells sorted from blood. The origin of this receptor is a man younger than 35 in good health. This CDR3 reads CASSFMGVGQGLVGTQYF. The CDR3 DNA follows: TGTGCCAGCAGCTTCATGGGTGTTGGGCAGGGGTTGGTAGGCACGCAGTATTTT.